The T cell receptor beta chain under discussion was sequenced for a study of cytomegalovirus exposure and HLA in healthy donors. V shed 4 bases and J 8 bases; nucleotides not matched to a gene: 6. This CDR3 is 14 amino acids long. Germline V gives CDR1 SGDLS, CDR2 YYNGEE. As regards this clone: Its target is not known.

The PCR contained 60 Vbeta and 13 Jbeta primers. The data were produced by immunoSEQ multiplex PCR, yet TCRdb's version contains in-frame clones alone and is incomplete. The sample consists of fewer than 200,000 clones, 84% of them appearing once. Study conclusions and caveats: With high specificity and sensitivity, the classifier reportedly diagnosed cytomegalovirus status. TRBV6-2, TRBV6-3 and some other V segments were excluded as indistinguishable.

Sample: PBMCs. The chain joins TRBV9 to TRBJ1-4; TRBD1 matches at 9 bases. The TCR originated in a man aged 25 to 40 in good health and CMV-seronegative. For the CDR3, the DNA is TGTGCCAGCAGCATCGGACAGGGGAGGGAAAAACTGTTTTTT. This codes for CASSIGQGREKLFF.